What follows is one TCR beta chain and its context. Original methodology: Quantification of nucleated cells was approximated via reference gene primer amplification. Generated by immunoSEQ multiplex PCR, the TCRdb table keeps only in-frame clones and is missing some. V, J and clone size derive from that table, while D and trimming were established from the DNA sequence. Of fewer than 90,000 clones in the sample, 75% to 85% were seen once. The data belong to a study of blood T cell repertoires in COVID-19. Study details: The origin of the acute and convalescent COVID-19 samples was the United States, Italy and Spain. T cells, B-cell-depleted T cells, or PBMCs provided the cDNA or gDNA that served as material.

With 1 base removed from V and 1 base from J, the gap between germline ends came to 5 bases. The CDR3 loop spans 13 amino acids. Germline CDR1 and CDR2: SGHRS and YFSETQ. The V gene is TRBV5-1, the J gene TRBJ2-5; D remains unclear. Sequencing used peripheral blood. The source of this sequence is a woman aged 80 or over with acute or convalescent COVID-19. CDR3 region: CASSLMSQETQYF. The CDR3 DNA reads as TGCGCCAGCAGCTTGATGAGCCAAGAGACCCAGTACTTC.